A selection of T cell receptor beta chains follows, all from one sample in a study of CD8+CD57+ T cells in acquired aplastic anemia. Via MiXCR, TCRdb re-called the reads, giving one row per CDR3 protein. The table lists about 120,000 distinct CDR3 sequences, about 60% of them singletons. The sequenced material came from sorted CD4+, CD8+, or CD8+CD57+ T cells (not recorded which) from PBMCs. The receptor set was obtained from a human donor with aplastic anemia. CDR3s include the opening cysteine and the closing phenylalanine or tryptophan. The D gene is left open where the match is weak. Clone size is given for some rows only: seen once, a few or many times, or a class if the clone is expanded.

cdr3_aa	cdr3_nt	v_call	j_call	clone_size	d_call
CASSLVGGSYNEQFF	TGCGCCAGTAGCCTCGTGGGAGGCTCGTACAATGAGCAGTTCTTC	TRBV19	TRBJ2-1	NA	NA
CATSDLQGLRGNEQFF	TGTGCCACCAGTGATTTGCAGGGATTACGGGGCAATGAGCAGTTCTTC	TRBV24-1	TRBJ2-1	NA	NA
CAISELQGDTQYF	TGTGCCATCAGTGAGTTACAGGGAGATACGCAGTATTTT	TRBV10-3	TRBJ2-3	NA	NA
CASSLGRDEQFF	TGTGCCAGCAGTTTGGGCAGGGACGAGCAGTTCTTC	TRBV10-3	TRBJ2-1	once	NA
CSVDRYQETQYF	TGCAGCGTTGACAGGTACCAAGAGACCCAGTACTTC	TRBV29-1	TRBJ2-5	NA	NA
CASSFIGGDYEQYF	TGTGCCAGCAGTTTTATTGGCGGTGACTACGAGCAGTACTTC	TRBV27	TRBJ2-7	many	NA
CASSYLRGAPSVYEQYF	TGTGCCAGCAGTTACTTGCGGGGGGCCCCCTCGGTCTACGAGCAGTACTTC	TRBV6-5	TRBJ2-7	NA	TRBD2
CASSTTGTDTQYF	TGCGCCAGCAGCACCACAGGGACAGATACGCAGTATTTT	TRBV5-1	TRBJ2-3	NA	NA
CASSQVNRGRQPQHF	TGTGCCAGTAGTCAGGTCAACAGGGGCCGTCAGCCCCAGCATTTT	TRBV19	TRBJ1-5	NA	TRBD1
CAISGVGGSPLHF	TGTGCCATCAGTGGGGTAGGGGGTTCACCCCTCCACTTT	TRBV10-3	TRBJ1-6	few	NA
CASSFWRDTDTQYF	TGTGCCAGCAGTTTTTGGAGGGACACAGATACGCAGTATTTT	TRBV27	TRBJ2-3	NA	NA
CATSDRGRGNEQFF	TGTGCCACCAGTGATAGGGGGCGCGGCAATGAGCAGTTCTTC	TRBV24-1	TRBJ2-1	NA	TRBD1
CASSIGQMNYGYTF	TGTGCCAGCAGCATAGGACAGATGAACTATGGCTACACCTTC	TRBV5-6	TRBJ1-2	NA	NA
CASRLTAGGQETQYF	TGTGCCAGCAGGTTAACAGCGGGGGGGCAAGAGACCCAGTACTTC	TRBV2	TRBJ2-5	NA	TRBD2
CASSQEKTSGSHSYEQYF	TGCGCCAGCAGCCAAGAGAAGACTAGCGGGAGCCACTCCTACGAGCAGTACTTC	TRBV4-1	TRBJ2-7	many	TRBD2
CASSLARGLPGNEQFF	TGTGCCAGCAGCCTAGCCAGGGGACTACCAGGGAATGAGCAGTTCTTC	TRBV13	TRBJ2-1	many	NA
CAGSGGAMYEQFF	TGTGCCGGAAGCGGGGGGGCTATGTATGAGCAGTTCTTC	TRBV2	TRBJ2-1	NA	TRBD2